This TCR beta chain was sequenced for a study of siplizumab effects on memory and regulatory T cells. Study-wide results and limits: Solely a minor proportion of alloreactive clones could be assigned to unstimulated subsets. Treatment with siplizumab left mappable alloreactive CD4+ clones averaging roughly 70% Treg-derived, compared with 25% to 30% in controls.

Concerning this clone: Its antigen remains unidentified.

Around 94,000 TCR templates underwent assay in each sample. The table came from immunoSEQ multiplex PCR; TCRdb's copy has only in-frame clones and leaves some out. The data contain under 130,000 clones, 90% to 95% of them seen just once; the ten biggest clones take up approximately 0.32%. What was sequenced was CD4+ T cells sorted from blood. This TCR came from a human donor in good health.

The CDR3 DNA reads TGTGCCAGCAGCTTTCAGAACAGCCAAGAGACCCAGTACTTC. This codes for CASSFQNSQETQYF. The genes are TRBV5-4 and TRBJ2-5; D uncertain. CDR1 is SGHNT, CDR2 YYREEE, per germline (reference sequence). The CDR3 extends over 14 amino acids. The V end lost 2 bases, the J end lost 1 base, and 9 bases lay between the germline ends.